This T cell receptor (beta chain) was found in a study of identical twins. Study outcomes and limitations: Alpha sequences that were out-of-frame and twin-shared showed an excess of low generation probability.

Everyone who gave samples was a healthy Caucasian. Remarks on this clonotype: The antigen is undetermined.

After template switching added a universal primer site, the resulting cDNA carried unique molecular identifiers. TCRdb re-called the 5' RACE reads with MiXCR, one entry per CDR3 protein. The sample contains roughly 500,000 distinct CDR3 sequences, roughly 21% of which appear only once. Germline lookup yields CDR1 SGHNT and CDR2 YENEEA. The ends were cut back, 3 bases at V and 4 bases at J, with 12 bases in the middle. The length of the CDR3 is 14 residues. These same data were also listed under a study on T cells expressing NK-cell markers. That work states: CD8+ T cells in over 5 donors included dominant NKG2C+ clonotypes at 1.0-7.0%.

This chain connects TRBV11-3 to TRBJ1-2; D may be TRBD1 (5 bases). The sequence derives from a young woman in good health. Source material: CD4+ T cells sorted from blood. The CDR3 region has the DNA TGTGCCAGCAGCTTGGCGGGGGACTCCTATGGCTACACCTTC. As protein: CASSLAGDSYGYTF.